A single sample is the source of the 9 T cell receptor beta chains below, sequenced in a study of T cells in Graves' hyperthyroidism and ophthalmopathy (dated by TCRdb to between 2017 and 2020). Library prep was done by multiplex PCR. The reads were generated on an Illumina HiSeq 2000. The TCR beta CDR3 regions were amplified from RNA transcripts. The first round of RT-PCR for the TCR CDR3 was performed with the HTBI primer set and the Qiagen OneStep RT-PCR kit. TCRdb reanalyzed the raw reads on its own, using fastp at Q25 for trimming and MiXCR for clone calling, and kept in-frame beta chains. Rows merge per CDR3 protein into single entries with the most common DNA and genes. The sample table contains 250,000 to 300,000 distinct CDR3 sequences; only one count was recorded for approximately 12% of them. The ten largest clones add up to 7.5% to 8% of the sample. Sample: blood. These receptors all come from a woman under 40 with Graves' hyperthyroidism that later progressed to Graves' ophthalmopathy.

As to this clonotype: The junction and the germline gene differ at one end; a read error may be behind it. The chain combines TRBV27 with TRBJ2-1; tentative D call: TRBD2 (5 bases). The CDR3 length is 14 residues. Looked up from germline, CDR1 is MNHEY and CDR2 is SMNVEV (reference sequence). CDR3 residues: CACSLVGLYNEQFF. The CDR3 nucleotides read TGTGCCTGCAGTTTGGTCGGACTCTACAATGAGCAGTTCTTC.

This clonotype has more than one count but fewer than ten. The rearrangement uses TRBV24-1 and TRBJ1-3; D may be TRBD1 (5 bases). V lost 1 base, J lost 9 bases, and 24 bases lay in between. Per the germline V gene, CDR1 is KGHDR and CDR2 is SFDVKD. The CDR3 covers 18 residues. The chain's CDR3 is CATSDFSPAPIRGCTIYF. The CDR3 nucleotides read TGTGCCACCAGTGATTTCTCCCCTGCGCCCATTCGGGGGTGCACCATATATTTT.

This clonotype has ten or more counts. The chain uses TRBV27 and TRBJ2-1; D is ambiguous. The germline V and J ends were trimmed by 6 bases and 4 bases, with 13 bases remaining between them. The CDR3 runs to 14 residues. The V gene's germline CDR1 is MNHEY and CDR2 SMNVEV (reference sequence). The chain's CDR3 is CASSLILGYNEQFF. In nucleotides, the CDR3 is TGTGCCAGCAGCCTGATTCTGGGATACAATGAGCAGTTCTTC.

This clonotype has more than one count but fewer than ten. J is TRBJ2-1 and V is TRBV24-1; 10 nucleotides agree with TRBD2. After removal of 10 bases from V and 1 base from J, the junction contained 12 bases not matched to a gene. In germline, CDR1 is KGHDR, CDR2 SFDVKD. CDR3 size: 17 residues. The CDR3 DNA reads TGTGCCACTAGCGGGAGGATTGAGACTGGGTCCTACAATGAGCAGTTCTTC. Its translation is CATSGRIETGSYNEQFF.

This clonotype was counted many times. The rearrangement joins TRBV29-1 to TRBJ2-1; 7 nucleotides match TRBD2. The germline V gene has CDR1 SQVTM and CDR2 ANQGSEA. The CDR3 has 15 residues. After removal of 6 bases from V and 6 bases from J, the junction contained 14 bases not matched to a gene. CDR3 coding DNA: TGCAGCGTCCCCGGTTCTAGCGGCGTATTCAATGAGCAGTTCTTC. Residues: CSVPGSSGVFNEQFF.

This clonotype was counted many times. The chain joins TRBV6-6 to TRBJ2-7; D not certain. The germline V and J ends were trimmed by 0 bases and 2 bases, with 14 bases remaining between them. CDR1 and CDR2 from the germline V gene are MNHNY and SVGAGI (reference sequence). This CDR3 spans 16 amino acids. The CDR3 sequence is CASSYSFEDGAYEQYF. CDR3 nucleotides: TGTGCCAGCAGTTACTCTTTCGAGGACGGAGCCTACGAGCAGTACTTC.

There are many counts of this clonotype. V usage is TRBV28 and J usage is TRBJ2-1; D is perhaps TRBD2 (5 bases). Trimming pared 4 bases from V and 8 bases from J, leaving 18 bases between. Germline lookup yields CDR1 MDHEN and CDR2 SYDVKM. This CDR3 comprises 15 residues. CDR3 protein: CASSSHGEVGYEQFF. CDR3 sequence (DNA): TGTGCCAGCAGTTCCCACGGGGAAGTGGGTTATGAGCAGTTCTTC.

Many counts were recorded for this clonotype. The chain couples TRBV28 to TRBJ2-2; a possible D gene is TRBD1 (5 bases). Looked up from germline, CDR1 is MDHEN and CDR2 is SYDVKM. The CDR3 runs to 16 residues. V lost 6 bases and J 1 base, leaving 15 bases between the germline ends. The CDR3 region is CASSLRTPKNTGELFF. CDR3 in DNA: TGTGCCAGCAGCCTTCGGACACCCAAGAACACCGGGGAGCTGTTTTTT.

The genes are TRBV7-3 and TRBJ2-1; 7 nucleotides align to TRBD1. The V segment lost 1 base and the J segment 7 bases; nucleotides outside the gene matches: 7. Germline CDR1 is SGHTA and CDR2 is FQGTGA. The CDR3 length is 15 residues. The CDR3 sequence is CASSLNIQGDNEQFF. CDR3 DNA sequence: TGTGCCAGCAGCTTAAATATCCAGGGGGATAATGAGCAGTTCTTC.